A selection of T cell receptor beta chains follows, all from one sample in a study of blood T cell repertoires in COVID-19. Some clones are missing from TCRdb's copy, which holds only in-frame ones; the method was immunoSEQ multiplex PCR. The sample yields roughly 330,000 clones, around 87% seen once. The sample was PBMCs or T cells enriched from blood (not recorded which). All receptors come from a woman aged 30 to 39 who had recovered from COVID-19. Each CDR3 is given with its conserved first and last residue. The order of the fields is clone size, D gene, J gene, V gene, CDR3 protein, CDR3 DNA. D genes are given only for firm matches. The size of a clone is reported for some rows only, either as once, few or many, or as a class for expanded clones.

NA | TRBD1 | TRBJ1-1 | TRBV6-5 | CASSRDRDDYAEAFF | TGTGCCAGCAGCCGCGACAGGGACGATTATGCTGAAGCTTTCTTT
NA | NA | TRBJ2-7 | TRBV10-3 | CAINPDGAYEQYF | TGTGCCATCAACCCAGACGGAGCCTACGAGCAGTACTTC
NA | TRBD1 | TRBJ2-2 | TRBV7-3 | CASSHGGGQGPWELFF | TGTGCCAGCAGCCACGGGGGCGGACAGGGGCCGTGGGAGCTGTTTTTT
NA | NA | TRBJ2-1 | TRBV14 | CASSQPRGAQDEQFF | TGTGCCAGCAGCCAGCCCCGTGGGGCACAGGATGAGCAGTTCTTC
NA | NA | TRBJ2-1 | TRBV9 | CASSVSRSNEQFF | TGTGCCAGCAGCGTAAGCAGGTCCAATGAGCAGTTCTTC
NA | NA | TRBJ1-5 | TRBV5-5 | CASSLEMGSHQPQHF | TGTGCCAGCAGCTTGGAAATGGGTAGCCATCAGCCCCAGCATTTT
NA | NA | TRBJ2-7 | TRBV30 | CAWSPSYEQYF | TGTGCCTGGAGCCCATCCTACGAGCAGTACTTC
few | NA | TRBJ2-1 | TRBV10-3 | CAISQKTGTYNEQFF | TGTGCCATCAGTCAGAAAACCGGGACCTACAATGAGCAGTTCTTC
NA | NA | TRBJ1-5 | TRBV28 | CASSFQGRYSNQPQHF | TGTGCCAGCAGTTTTCAGGGGCGATATAGCAATCAGCCCCAGCATTTT
NA | TRBD1 | TRBJ1-2 | TRBV27 | CASSPTGGVGNGYTF | TGTGCCAGCAGTCCTACAGGGGGCGTAGGGAATGGCTACACCTTC
NA | NA | TRBJ1-2 | TRBV11-2 | CASSSGPLSEANYGYTF | TGTGCCAGCAGCTCGGGTCCACTCAGCGAGGCTAACTATGGCTACACCTTC
NA | NA | TRBJ1-5 | TRBV4-1 | CASSQDPAGGQPQHF | TGCGCCAGCAGCCAAGATCCGGCAGGAGGTCAGCCCCAGCATTTT
NA | NA | TRBJ1-2 | TRBV30 | CAWSVQNYGYTF | TGTGCCTGGAGTGTACAGAACTATGGCTACACCTTC
NA | NA | TRBJ2-7 | TRBV4-2 | CASSQEAGALNYEQYF | TGTGCCAGCAGCCAAGAGGCTGGGGCCCTAAACTACGAGCAGTACTTC
NA | NA | TRBJ2-3 | TRBV28 | CASSFETGPTDTQYF | TGTGCCAGCAGTTTTGAGACAGGACCTACAGATACGCAGTATTTT
once | NA | TRBJ1-1 | TRBV11-2 | CASSLAGEDTEAFF | TGTGCCAGCAGCTTAGCAGGGGAAGACACTGAAGCTTTCTTT
once | TRBD1 | TRBJ1-1 | TRBV25-1 | CASSQTGGVEAFF | TGTGCCAGCAGCCAGACAGGGGGCGTTGAAGCTTTCTTT
NA | NA | TRBJ1-5 | TRBV28 | CASILGGAFSGQPQHF | TGTGCCAGCATCCTAGGGGGGGCCTTTTCTGGGCAGCCCCAGCATTTT
NA | TRBD2 | TRBJ2-2 | TRBV5-1 | CASSSLLSGSTGELFF | TGCGCCAGCAGCTCACTCCTTAGCGGGAGCACCGGGGAGCTGTTTTTT
NA | NA | TRBJ1-3 | TRBV5-1 | CASSAQVTDTIYF | TGCGCCAGCAGCGCCCAGGTGACGGACACCATATATTTT
NA | NA | TRBJ1-1 | TRBV6-2/TRBV6-3 | CASSLRGRGTEAFF | TGTGCCAGCAGCCTCAGGGGTCGGGGCACTGAAGCTTTCTTT
NA | NA | TRBJ2-1 | TRBV10-2 | CASRDSLSDNEQFF | TGCGCCAGCAGGGACAGTTTGTCCGACAATGAGCAGTTCTTC
NA | TRBD2 | TRBJ2-3 | TRBV14 | CASSPTSGEDTQYF | TGTGCCAGCAGCCCGACTAGCGGGGAAGATACGCAGTATTTT
NA | NA | TRBJ1-2 | TRBV3-1/TRBV3-2 | CASSRGSSIGYTF | TGTGCCAGCAGCCGCGGGAGTTCGATTGGCTACACCTTC
NA | TRBD1 | TRBJ2-4 | TRBV29-1 | CSVASQGVNIQYF | TGCAGCGTTGCCTCACAGGGGGTAAACATTCAGTACTTC
NA | NA | TRBJ2-3 | TRBV10-1 | CASSPTWGRGTDTQYF | TGCGCCAGCAGCCCTACGTGGGGCAGGGGCACAGATACGCAGTATTTT
NA | TRBD1 | TRBJ1-4 | TRBV28 | CASREPPGQGLEKLFF | TGTGCCAGCAGAGAACCTCCGGGACAGGGTTTGGAAAAACTGTTTTTT
NA | TRBD1 | TRBJ1-3 | TRBV9 | CASSVGTGDSGNTIYF | TGTGCCAGCAGCGTAGGAACAGGGGACTCTGGAAACACCATATATTTT
NA | TRBD1 | TRBJ1-4 | TRBV6-6 | CASSRQGAGANEKLFF | TGTGCCAGCAGTCGACAGGGGGCAGGGGCTAATGAAAAACTGTTTTTT
NA | TRBD1 | TRBJ2-5 | TRBV6-5 | CASSRTGGAGTQYF | TGTGCCAGCAGTCGTACAGGGGGCGCGGGGACCCAGTACTTC
NA | NA | TRBJ1-4 | TRBV4-2 | CASSQDFRSVANEKLFF | TGTGCCAGCAGCCAAGATTTCCGGAGCGTGGCTAATGAAAAACTGTTTTTT
NA | TRBD1 | TRBJ2-3 | TRBV2 | CASTRQGGTDTQYF | TGTGCCAGCACCCGACAGGGAGGCACAGATACGCAGTATTTT